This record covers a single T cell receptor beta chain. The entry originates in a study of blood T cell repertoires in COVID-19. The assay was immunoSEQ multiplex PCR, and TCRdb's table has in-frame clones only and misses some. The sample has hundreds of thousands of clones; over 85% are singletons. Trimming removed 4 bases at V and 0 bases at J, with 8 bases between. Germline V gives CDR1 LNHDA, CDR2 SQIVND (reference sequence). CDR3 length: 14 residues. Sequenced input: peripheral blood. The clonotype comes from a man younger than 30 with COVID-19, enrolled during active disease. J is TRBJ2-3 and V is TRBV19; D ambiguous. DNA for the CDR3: TGTGCCAGTAGTACAAGCACTAGCACAGATACGCAGTATTTT. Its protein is CASSTSTSTDTQYF.